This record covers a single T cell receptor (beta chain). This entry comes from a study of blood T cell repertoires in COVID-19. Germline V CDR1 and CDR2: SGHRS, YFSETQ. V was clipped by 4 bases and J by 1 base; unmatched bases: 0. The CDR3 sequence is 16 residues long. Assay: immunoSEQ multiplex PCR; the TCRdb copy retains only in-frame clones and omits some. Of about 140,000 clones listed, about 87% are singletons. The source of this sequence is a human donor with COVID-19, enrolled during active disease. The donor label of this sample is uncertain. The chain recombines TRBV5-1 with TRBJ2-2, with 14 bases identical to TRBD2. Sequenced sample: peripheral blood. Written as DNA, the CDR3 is TGCGCCAGCAGCGGGACTAGCGGGAGGAACACCGGGGAGCTGTTTTTT. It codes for CASSGTSGRNTGELFF.